This TCR beta chain emerged from a study of CD8 T cells in ankylosing spondylitis. Regarding the study as a whole: In reactive arthritis synovial fluid and blood, some motif variants had been reported before. Clones linked with disease were CD8+ and fairly uncommon in the peripheral blood. Matched ankylosing spondylitis synovial fluid reportedly showed significant enrichment of disease-linked clones.

The trim removed 5 bases at V and 7 bases at J, leaving 3 bases unmatched. The CDR3 has 12 amino acids. This clonotype was recorded many times. As yet, its antigen is unknown. Quantitative 5'-RACE with molecular barcodes was used to make the TCR beta libraries. TCRdb re-called the 5' RACE reads with MiXCR, one entry per CDR3 protein. The data hold about 35,000 distinct CDR3 sequences, with 10% observed a single time. Sequenced material: blood, either unsorted or a sorted T cell fraction (not recorded which). This chain links TRBV12-3 or TRBV12-4 with TRBJ1-2; 8 nucleotides align to TRBD1. The source is a male donor with ankylosing spondylitis or in good health (not recorded which). CDR3 coding DNA: TGTGCCAGCAGTCCACAGGGGGTTGGCTACACCTTC. Encoded protein: CASSPQGVGYTF.